The rows below give T cell receptor beta chains drawn from one sample of a study of T-cell reconstitution after alpha-beta-depleted transplantation in children. TCRdb reprocessed the PCR reads with MiXCR, giving one entry per CDR3 protein. The repertoire holds some 830,000 distinct CDR3 sequences, with 15% to 20% as singletons. Source: PBMCs, mostly from graft donor cells, taken 360 days after TCRalphabeta/CD19-depleted stem cell transplant. The receptors derive from a male patient younger than 18 who had a stem cell transplant for acute lymphoblastic leukemia, so the T cells may come from the graft donor. Both conserved end residues are part of each CDR3. D genes are given only for firm matches. Expanded clones get a size class; other rows say once, few or many, or leave the size out.

>.|.|TRBV27|TRBJ2-1
TGTGCCAGCACTCCTAAGGACTGGGCCTCCTACAATGAGCAGTTCTTC
CASTPKDWASYNEQFF
>.|TRBD2|TRBV2|TRBJ2-5
TGTGCCAGCAGCGGTGGGACTAGCGTCTTAGGGACCCAGTACTTC
CASSGGTSVLGTQYF
>.|.|TRBV4-1|TRBJ2-4
TGCGCCAGCAGCCAAGATTCGAAGGTGAGAGGGCTAGCCAAAAACATTCAGTACTTC
CASSQDSKVRGLAKNIQYF
>.|TRBD1|TRBV18|TRBJ1-1
TGTGCCAGCTCACCTACCGGGACAGGGGGCCCTGAAGCTTTCTTT
CASSPTGTGGPEAFF
>many|TRBD2|TRBV19|TRBJ2-7
TGTGCCAGTAGTACCCTCGGGACTAGCGGGAGCTACGAGCAGTACTTC
CASSTLGTSGSYEQYF
>.|.|TRBV7-3|TRBJ2-1
TGTGCCAGCAGCTTAAAGGATTCAAAGCAGCAGTTCTTC
CASSLKDSKQQFF
>many|TRBD2|TRBV6-2/TRBV6-3|TRBJ2-5
TGTGCCAGCAGTTTAGCGGGAACTTCATGGGAGACCCAGTACTTC
CASSLAGTSWETQYF
>.|.|TRBV5-1|TRBJ2-2
TGCGCCAGCGATCCAGGGCTGAGCACCGGGGAGCTGTTTTTT
CASDPGLSTGELFF
>.|.|TRBV7-9|TRBJ1-4
TGTGCCAGCAGCTTCCAGCCGGGCGGGGGAAATGAAAAACTGTTTTTT
CASSFQPGGGNEKLFF
>many|TRBD2|TRBV9|TRBJ2-5
TGTGCCAGCAGCGTAGCGGGAGGGTTAACGGAGACCCAGTACTTC
CASSVAGGLTETQYF
>few|.|TRBV5-1|TRBJ2-7
TGCGCCAGCAGCTCGGGGTACGAGGGGGAGCAGTACTTC
CASSSGYEGEQYF
>few|TRBD2|TRBV28|TRBJ2-3
TGTGCCAGCAACCGAGAGGGGGGACTAGCGGGAGTCACAGATACGCAGTATTTT
CASNREGGLAGVTDTQYF
>few|.|TRBV5-8|TRBJ1-2
TGTGCCAACCCAACCGGGACCTTCTCTGAGGACTATGGCTACACCTTC
CANPTGTFSEDYGYTF
>many|.|TRBV20-1|TRBJ2-1
TGCAGTGCTAGTGGGGTTCGGCCCTTAAGAGATAATGAGCAGTTCTTC
CSASGVRPLRDNEQFF
>once|.|TRBV4-1|TRBJ2-2
TGCGCCAGCAGCCAACGAGTGGAGGTGGGCGGGGAGCTGTTTTTT
CASSQRVEVGGELFF
>many|.|TRBV12-3/TRBV12-4|TRBJ2-3
TGTGCCAGCAGTTTTATCTTGGGGTCAGATACGCAGTATTTT
CASSFILGSDTQYF
>few|TRBD2|TRBV30|TRBJ2-2
TGTGCCTGGAGCCGGGGACTAGCGGGAGGGGGCGGGGAGCTGTTTTTT
CAWSRGLAGGGGELFF
>.|.|TRBV20-1|TRBJ2-1
TGCAGTGCTAAGAGGGGGAGCGCCTACAATGAGCAGTTCTTC
CSAKRGSAYNEQFF
>few|TRBD2|TRBV11-2|TRBJ2-3
TGTGCCAGCAGCTTTGACGGTTCCTCCGGACTAGCGGGACTGGCAGATACGCAGTATTTT
CASSFDGSSGLAGLADTQYF
>few|.|TRBV7-9|TRBJ1-6
TGTGCCAGCAGCGTGGACAGCCCGAATTCACCCCTCCACTTT
CASSVDSPNSPLHF
>many|.|TRBV5-1|TRBJ2-3
TGCGCCAGCAGCTTGGGAGCCCTAGGTGAGGATACGCAGTATTTT
CASSLGALGEDTQYF
>.|TRBD2|TRBV19|TRBJ2-1
TGTGCCAGTAGTATCTTCGGGGGGTCTGAGCAGTTCTTC
CASSIFGGSEQFF
>many|TRBD1|TRBV7-6|TRBJ2-1
TGTGCCAGCAGCGTCCACAGGGGCCTGACCTACAATGAGCAGTTCTTC
CASSVHRGLTYNEQFF
>few|TRBD1|TRBV20-1|TRBJ2-7
TGCGTATGCGCAGGGGGTGTCTACGAGCAGTACTTC
CVCAGGVYEQYF
>.|TRBD2|TRBV20-1|TRBJ2-3
TGCAGTGCTGAGGGTGCGGGAGGGGCCACAGATACGCAGTATTTT
CSAEGAGGATDTQYF
>.|TRBD1|TRBV5-1|TRBJ2-1
TGCGCCAGCACCAACTACCTGGGACAGGGGGCATTCTTC
CASTNYLGQGAFF
>.|.|TRBV7-2|TRBJ2-3
TGTGCCAGCAGCTCCCAGACCCCAGATACGCAGTATTTT
CASSSQTPDTQYF
>.|.|TRBV19|TRBJ1-2
TGTGCCAGTAGTATTGGGGCGGAGAACTATGGCTACACCTTC
CASSIGAENYGYTF
>few|.|TRBV4-1|TRBJ2-3
TGCGCCAGCAGCCAGCCGGTTAGAGGTGCAGATACGCAGTATTTT
CASSQPVRGADTQYF
>few|TRBD2|TRBV29-1|TRBJ2-7
TGCAGCGTTGCTCTAGCGGGAGGCCAGTACGAGCAGTACTTC
CSVALAGGQYEQYF
>few|.|TRBV20-1|TRBJ2-4
TGCAGTGCTAGTCGGAGAGCCAAAAACATTCAGTACTTC
CSASRRAKNIQYF
>.|TRBD2|TRBV18|TRBJ2-1
TGTGCCAGCTCACCAGTGACTAGCGAGATGGTGTTCTTC
CASSPVTSEMVFF
>many|.|TRBV27|TRBJ2-2
TGTGCCAGCAGTCCGCGACAGATTAACACCGGGGAGCTGTTTTTT
CASSPRQINTGELFF
>.|.|TRBV5-1|TRBJ2-1
TGCGCCAGCAGCTTTGCATGGACCTACAATGAGCAGTTCTTC
CASSFAWTYNEQFF
>.|TRBD2|TRBV6-5|TRBJ2-1
TGTGCCAGCAGTTACTCGGTAGCGGGAGTCTACAATGAGCAGTTCTTC
CASSYSVAGVYNEQFF
>.|.|TRBV21-1|TRBJ2-7
TGTGCCAGCAGCCGCCTAGCTCGGCAGGGGGGCTACGAGCAGTACTTC
CASSRLARQGGYEQYF
>.|.|TRBV27|TRBJ1-1
TGTGCCAGCAGTTTATCGGCCGGCACTGAAGCTTTCTTT
CASSLSAGTEAFF
>few|.|TRBV6-1|TRBJ2-1
TGTGCCAGCAGTGAACTCAGCCGGAGCTTCAATGAGCAGTTCTTC
CASSELSRSFNEQFF
>.|TRBD1|TRBV5-1|TRBJ1-5
TGCGCCAGCAGCTTGGAACCCCAGGGGGCGGCAGGCAATCAGCCCCAGCATTTT
CASSLEPQGAAGNQPQHF
>.|.|TRBV4-2|TRBJ2-6
TGTGCCAGCAGCCAGATAGGGGACTCCCTCTCTGGGGCCAACGTCCTGACTTTC
CASSQIGDSLSGANVLTF
>.|.|TRBV28|TRBJ2-4
TGTGCCAGCAGCTTCAGAAACATTCAGTACTTC
CASSFRNIQYF
>.|TRBD2|TRBV12-3/TRBV12-4|TRBJ2-7
TGTGCCAGTAACCTAGCGGGAGCCACCTACGAGCAGTACTTC
CASNLAGATYEQYF
>.|.|TRBV5-1|TRBJ1-4
TGCGCCAGCAGCATACAGCCAACTAATGAAAAACTGTTTTTT
CASSIQPTNEKLFF
>few|TRBD2|TRBV12-5|TRBJ2-1
TGTGCTAGTGGTTTGGTCCTAGCGGGAGGGGAGCAGTTCTTC
CASGLVLAGGEQFF
>few|.|TRBV27|TRBJ2-3
TGTGCCAGCAGTTTAAGGGAGCGGCCCGGGAGCACAGATACGCAGTATTTT
CASSLRERPGSTDTQYF